This T cell receptor (beta chain) was recovered during a study of blood T cell repertoires in COVID-19. Study overall: Sites in the United States, Italy and Spain provided acute and convalescent COVID-19 samples.

Clones were read by immunoSEQ multiplex PCR, and TCRdb kept only the in-frame ones, dropping some. The sample lists 200,000 to 250,000 clones, approximately 86% seen once, with 5.5% to 7.5% in the top ten. In germline, CDR1 is MNHEY, CDR2 SMNVEV (reference sequence). The CDR3 sequence is 16 residues long. V shed 4 bases and J 5 bases; nucleotides not matched to a gene: 5. This TCR was sampled from a woman between 55 and 75 years old with active or convalescent COVID-19. This chain joins TRBV27 and TRBJ2-7; 16 nucleotides match TRBD2. The specimen sequenced was peripheral blood. The CDR3, as DNA: TGTGCCAGCAGTTGGGGACTAGCGGGAGGGGAAGACGAGCAGTACTTC. This sequence encodes CASSWGLAGGEDEQYF.